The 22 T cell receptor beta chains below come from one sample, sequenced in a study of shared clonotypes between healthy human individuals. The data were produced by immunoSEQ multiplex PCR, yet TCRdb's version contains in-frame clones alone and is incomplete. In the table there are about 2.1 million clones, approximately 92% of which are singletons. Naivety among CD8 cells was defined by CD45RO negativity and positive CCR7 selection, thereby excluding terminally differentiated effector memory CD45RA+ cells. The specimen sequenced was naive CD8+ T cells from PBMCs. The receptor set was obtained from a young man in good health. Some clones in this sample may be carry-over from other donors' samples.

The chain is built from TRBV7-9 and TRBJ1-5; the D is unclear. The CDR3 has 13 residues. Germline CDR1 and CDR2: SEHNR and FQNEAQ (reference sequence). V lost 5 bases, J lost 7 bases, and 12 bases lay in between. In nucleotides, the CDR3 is TGTGCCAGCAGCACGGGGATGGGGCAGCCCCAGCATTTT. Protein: CASSTGMGQPQHF. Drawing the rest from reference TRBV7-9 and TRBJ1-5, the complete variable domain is DTGVSQNPRHKITKRGQNVTFRCDPISEHNRLYWYRQTLGQGPEFLTYFQNEAQLEKSRLLSDRFSAERPKGSFSTLEIQRTEQGDSAMYLCASSTGMGQPQHFGDGTRLSIL.

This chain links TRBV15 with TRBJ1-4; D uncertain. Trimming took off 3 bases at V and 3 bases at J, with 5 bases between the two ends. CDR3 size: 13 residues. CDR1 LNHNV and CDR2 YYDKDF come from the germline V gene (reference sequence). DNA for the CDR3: TGTGCCACCAGCAGCGCGTCTAATGAAAAACTGTTTTTT. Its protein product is CATSSASNEKLFF. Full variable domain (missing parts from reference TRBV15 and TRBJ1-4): DAMVIQNPRYQVTQFGKPVTLSCSQTLNHNVMYWYQQKSSQAPKLLFHYYDKDFNNEADTPDNFQSRRPNTSFCFLDIRSPGLGDTAMYLCATSSASNEKLFFGSGTQLSVL.

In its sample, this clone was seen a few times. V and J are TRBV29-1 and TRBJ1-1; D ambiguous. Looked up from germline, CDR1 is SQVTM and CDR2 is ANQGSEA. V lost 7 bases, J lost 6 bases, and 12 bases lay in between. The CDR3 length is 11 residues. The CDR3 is CSAKGPAEAFF. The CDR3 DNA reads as TGCAGCGCTAAAGGTCCTGCTGAAGCTTTCTTT. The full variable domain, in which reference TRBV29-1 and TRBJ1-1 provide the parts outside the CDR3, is SAVISQKPSRDICQRGTSLTIQCQVDSQVTMMFWYRQQPGQSLTLIATANQGSEATYESGFVIDKFPISRPNLTFSTLTVSNMSPEDSSIYLCSAKGPAEAFFGQGTRLTVV.

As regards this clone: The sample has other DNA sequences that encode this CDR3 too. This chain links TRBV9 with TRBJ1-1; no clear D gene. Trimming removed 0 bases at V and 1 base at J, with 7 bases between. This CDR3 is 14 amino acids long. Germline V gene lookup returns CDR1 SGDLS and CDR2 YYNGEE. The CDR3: CASSVGRPNTEAFF. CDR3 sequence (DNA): TGTGCCAGCAGCGTAGGGCGTCCGAACACTGAAGCTTTCTTT.

CDR3 sequence (DNA): TGTGCCAGCGGGTCCGATGTGAAGACCTACGAGCAGTACTTC. This sequence encodes CASGSDVKTYEQYF. This chain connects TRBV5-6 to TRBJ2-7; unclear D gene. V was clipped by 7 bases and J by 2 bases, with 16 bases between them. This CDR3 has 14 amino acids. Germline loops: CDR1 SGHDT, CDR2 YYEEEE.

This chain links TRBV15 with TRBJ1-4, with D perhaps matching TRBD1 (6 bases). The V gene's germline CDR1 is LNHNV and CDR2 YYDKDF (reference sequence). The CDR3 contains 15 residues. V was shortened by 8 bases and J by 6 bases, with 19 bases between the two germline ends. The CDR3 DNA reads TGTGCCACCGCCGGGACAAGGGGGACGGATGAAAAACTGTTTTTT. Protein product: CATAGTRGTDEKLFF. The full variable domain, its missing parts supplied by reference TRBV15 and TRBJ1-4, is DAMVIQNPRYQVTQFGKPVTLSCSQTLNHNVMYWYQQKSSQAPKLLFHYYDKDFNNEADTPDNFQSRRPNTSFCFLDIRSPGLGDTAMYLCATAGTRGTDEKLFFGSGTQLSVL.

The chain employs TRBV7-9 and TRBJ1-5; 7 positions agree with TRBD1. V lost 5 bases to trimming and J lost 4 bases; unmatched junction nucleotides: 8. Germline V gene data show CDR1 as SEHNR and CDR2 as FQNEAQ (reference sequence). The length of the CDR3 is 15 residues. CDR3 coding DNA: TGTGCCAGCAGCCAAGGACAGGACTGGAATCAGCCCCAGCATTTT. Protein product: CASSQGQDWNQPQHF. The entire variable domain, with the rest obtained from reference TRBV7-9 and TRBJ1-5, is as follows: DTGVSQNPRHKITKRGQNVTFRCDPISEHNRLYWYRQTLGQGPEFLTYFQNEAQLEKSRLLSDRFSAERPKGSFSTLEIQRTEQGDSAMYLCASSQGQDWNQPQHFGDGTRLSIL.

CDR3 amino acids: CASSQDRQGARPLHF. The CDR3 DNA is TGCGCCAGCAGCCAAGATCGGCAGGGGGCGCGACCCCTCCACTTT. The chain links TRBV4-1 to TRBJ1-6; 8 nucleotides align to TRBD1. CDR1 is MGHRA, CDR2 YSYEKL, per germline. This CDR3 spans 15 amino acids. V lost 0 bases to trimming and J lost 12 bases; unmatched junction nucleotides: 7.

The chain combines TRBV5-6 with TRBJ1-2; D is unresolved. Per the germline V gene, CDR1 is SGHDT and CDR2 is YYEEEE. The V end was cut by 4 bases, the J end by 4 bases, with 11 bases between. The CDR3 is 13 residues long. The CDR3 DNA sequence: TGTGCCAGCAGCCCGAGCTGGGGCTATGGCTACACCTTC. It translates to CASSPSWGYGYTF.

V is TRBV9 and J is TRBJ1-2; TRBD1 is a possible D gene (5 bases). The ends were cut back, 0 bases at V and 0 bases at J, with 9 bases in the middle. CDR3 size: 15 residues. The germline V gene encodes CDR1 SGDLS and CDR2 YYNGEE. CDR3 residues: CASSVGQRTNYGYTF. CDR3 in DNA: TGTGCCAGCAGCGTAGGACAGCGTACTAACTATGGCTACACCTTC.

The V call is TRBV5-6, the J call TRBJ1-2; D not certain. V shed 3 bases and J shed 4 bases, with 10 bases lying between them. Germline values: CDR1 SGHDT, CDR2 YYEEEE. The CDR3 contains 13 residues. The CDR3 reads CASSSSGIYGYTF. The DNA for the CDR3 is TGTGCCAGCAGCTCGTCCGGGATCTATGGCTACACCTTC.

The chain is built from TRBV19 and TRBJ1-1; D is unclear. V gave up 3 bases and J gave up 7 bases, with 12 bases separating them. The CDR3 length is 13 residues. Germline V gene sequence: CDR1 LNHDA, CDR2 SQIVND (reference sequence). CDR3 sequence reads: CASSISLAVEAFF. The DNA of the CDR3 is TGTGCCAGTAGTATTAGTTTGGCAGTTGAAGCTTTCTTT.

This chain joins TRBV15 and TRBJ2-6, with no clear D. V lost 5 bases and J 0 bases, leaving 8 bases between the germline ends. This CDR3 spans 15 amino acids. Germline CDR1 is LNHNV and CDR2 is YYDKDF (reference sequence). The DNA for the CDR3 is TGTGCCACCAGCCCCCGCGGCTCTGGGGCCAACGTCCTGACTTTC. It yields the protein CATSPRGSGANVLTF.

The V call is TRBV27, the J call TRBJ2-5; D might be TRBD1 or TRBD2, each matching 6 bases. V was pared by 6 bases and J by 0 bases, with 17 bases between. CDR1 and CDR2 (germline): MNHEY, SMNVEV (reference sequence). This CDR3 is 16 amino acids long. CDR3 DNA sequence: TGTGCCAGCAGCTTGGGGGGCTTCTCGTACCAAGAGACCCAGTACTTC. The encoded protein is CASSLGGFSYQETQYF.

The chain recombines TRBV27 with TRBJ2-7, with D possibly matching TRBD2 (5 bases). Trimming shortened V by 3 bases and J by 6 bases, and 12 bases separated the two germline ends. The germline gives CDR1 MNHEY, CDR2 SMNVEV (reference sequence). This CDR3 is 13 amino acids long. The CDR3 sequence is CASSLGIRGEQYF. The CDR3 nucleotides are TGTGCCAGCAGTTTGGGAATCCGGGGCGAGCAGTACTTC.

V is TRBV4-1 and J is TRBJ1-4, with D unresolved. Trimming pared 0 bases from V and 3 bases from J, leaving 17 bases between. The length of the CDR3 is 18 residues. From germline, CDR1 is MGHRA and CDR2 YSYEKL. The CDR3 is CASSQELGGVVANEKLFF. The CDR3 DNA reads TGCGCCAGCAGCCAAGAATTGGGTGGAGTCGTGGCTAATGAAAAACTGTTTTTT.

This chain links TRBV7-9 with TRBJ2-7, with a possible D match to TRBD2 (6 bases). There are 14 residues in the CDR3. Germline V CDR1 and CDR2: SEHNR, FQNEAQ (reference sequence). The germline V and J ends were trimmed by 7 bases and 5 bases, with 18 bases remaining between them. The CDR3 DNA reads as TGTGCCAGCACCTTTAGCGGAACTTACCACGAGCAGTACTTC. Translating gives CASTFSGTYHEQYF.

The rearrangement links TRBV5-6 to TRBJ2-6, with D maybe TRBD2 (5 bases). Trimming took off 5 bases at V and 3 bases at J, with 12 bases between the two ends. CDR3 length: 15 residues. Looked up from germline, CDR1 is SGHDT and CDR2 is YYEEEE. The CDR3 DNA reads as TGTGCCAGCAGACTAACCCGGGGTGGGGCCAACGTCCTGACTTTC. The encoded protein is CASRLTRGGANVLTF.

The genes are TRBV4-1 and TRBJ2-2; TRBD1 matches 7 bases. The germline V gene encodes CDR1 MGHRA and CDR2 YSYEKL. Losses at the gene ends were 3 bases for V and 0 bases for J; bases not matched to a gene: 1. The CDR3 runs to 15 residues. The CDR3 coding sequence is TGCGCCAGCAGCCAGGGACAGACGAACACCGGGGAGCTGTTTTTT. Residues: CASSQGQTNTGELFF.

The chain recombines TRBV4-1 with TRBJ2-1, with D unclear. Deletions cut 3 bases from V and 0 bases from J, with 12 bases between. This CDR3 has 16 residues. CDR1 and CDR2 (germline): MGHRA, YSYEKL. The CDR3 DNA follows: TGCGCCAGCAGCCACCAGGACGAGAGCTCCTACAATGAGCAGTTCTTC. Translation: CASSHQDESSYNEQFF.

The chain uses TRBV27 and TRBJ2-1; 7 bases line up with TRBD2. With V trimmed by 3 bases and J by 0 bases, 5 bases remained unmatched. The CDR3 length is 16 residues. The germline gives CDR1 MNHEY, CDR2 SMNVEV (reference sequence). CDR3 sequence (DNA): TGTGCCAGCAGTTTGGCAGGCGGGAGCTCCTACAATGAGCAGTTCTTC. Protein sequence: CASSLAGGSSYNEQFF.

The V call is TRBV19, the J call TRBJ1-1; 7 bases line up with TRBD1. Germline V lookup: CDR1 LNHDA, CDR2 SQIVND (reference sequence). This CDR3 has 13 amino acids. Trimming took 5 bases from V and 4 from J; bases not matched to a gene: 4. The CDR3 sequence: CASSPRGGTEAFF. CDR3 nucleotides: TGTGCCAGTAGTCCCAGGGGGGGCACTGAAGCTTTCTTT. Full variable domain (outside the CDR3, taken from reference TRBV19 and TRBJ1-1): DGGITQSPKYLFRKEGQNVTLSCEQNLNHDAMYWYRQDPGQGLRLIYYSQIVNDFQKGDIAEGYSVSREKKESFPLTVTSAQKNPTAFYLCASSPRGGTEAFFGQGTRLTVV.